A single sample is the source of the 13 T cell receptor beta chains below, sequenced in a study. TCRdb fed the RT-PCR reads into MiXCR, producing one record per CDR3 protein. The sample has fewer than 800,000 distinct CDR3 sequences, approximately 15% seen once; the top ten hold roughly 3.6%. The specimen was memory CD4+ T cells from blood. The receptors were sampled from a female donor in good health, serving as a healthy control.

This clonotype was detected many times. The V and J genes are TRBV29-1 and TRBJ2-3, with D uncertain. CDR3 length equals 13 residues. Germline-derived CDR1 and CDR2 are SQVTM and ANQGSEA. Trimming took 1 base from V and 3 from J, leaving 8 bases between them. The CDR3: CSVEAPQTDTQYF. Here the CDR3 DNA reads TGCAGCGTTGAAGCCCCCCAGACAGATACGCAGTATTTT.

This clonotype has only a few counts. CDR3 DNA sequence: TGTGCCAGCAGCCCTACATGGGGAGCAGGGGAGGACTATGGCTACACCTTC. Translating it yields CASSPTWGAGEDYGYTF. V and J are TRBV12-3 or TRBV12-4 and TRBJ1-2; tentatively, D is TRBD1 (6 bases). This CDR3 has 17 residues. The V end was cut by 6 bases, the J end by 3 bases, with 23 bases between.

The chain employs TRBV7-6 and TRBJ1-5; D might be TRBD1 (6 bases). The CDR3 runs 17 residues. Trimming took off 2 bases at V and 4 bases at J, with 18 bases between the two ends. The germline V gene encodes CDR1 SGHVS and CDR2 FNYEAQ. The CDR3 loop reads CASSLRGGGEPNQPQHF. The CDR3 bases are TGTGCCAGCAGCTTAAGGGGGGGAGGGGAACCTAATCAGCCCCAGCATTTT.

The chain carries TRBV20-1 and TRBJ1-6, with D perhaps matching TRBD1 (6 bases). Looked up from germline, CDR1 is DFQATT and CDR2 is SNEGSKA (reference sequence). V shed 5 bases and J shed 3 bases, with 11 bases lying between them. This CDR3 spans 14 amino acids. The CDR3, as DNA: TGCAGTGCTGTCGACAGGAGCTATAATTCACCCCTCCACTTT. Translation: CSAVDRSYNSPLHF.

The genes are TRBV20-1 and TRBJ1-2, with D possibly TRBD1 on 5 matching bases. The V and J ends lost 6 bases and 2 bases respectively, with 10 bases between them. This CDR3 has 12 amino acids. CDR1 and CDR2 (germline): DFQATT, SNEGSKA (reference sequence). The CDR3 DNA sequence: TGCAGTGCCCAGGACACAAACTATGGCTACACCTTC. Its translation is CSAQDTNYGYTF.

This clonotype has ten or more counts. The V and J genes are TRBV7-2 and TRBJ2-3; 14 bases align to TRBD2. The CDR3 is made up of 18 amino acids. Germline V gene lookup returns CDR1 SGHTA and CDR2 FQGNSA. With 2 bases clipped from V and 2 bases from J, the junction kept 6 bases outside the gene matches. The CDR3 loop is CASSLPRLAGGATDTQYF. In DNA, the CDR3 is TGTGCCAGCAGCTTACCCCGACTAGCGGGAGGGGCCACAGATACGCAGTATTTT.

The chain is built from TRBV5-1 and TRBJ1-4, with D possibly matching TRBD1 (6 bases). V lost 5 bases to trimming and J lost 5 bases, with 10 bases between them. Germline V gene lookup returns CDR1 SGHRS and CDR2 YFSETQ. The CDR3 loop spans 13 amino acids. The CDR3 reads CASRDRVNEKLFF. Written as DNA, the CDR3 is TGCGCCAGCAGGGACAGAGTGAATGAAAAACTGTTTTTT.

The J gene is TRBJ1-2, the V gene TRBV2, with D unclear. The CDR3 is 15 residues long. Germline V CDR1 and CDR2: SNHLY, FYNNEI. Trimming cost V 4 bases and J 5 bases, with 17 bases left between them. In DNA, the CDR3 is TGTGCCAGCAGTGTGTTAAAGGAGGTTTCGTATGGCTACACCTTC. It specifies CASSVLKEVSYGYTF.

The chain couples TRBV5-1 to TRBJ1-1, with unresolved D. The CDR3 runs to 14 residues. The V gene's germline CDR1 is SGHRS and CDR2 YFSETQ. V dropped 3 bases and J dropped 2 bases, with 11 bases sitting between them. The CDR3 sequence: CASSYPTTNTEAFF. For the CDR3, the DNA is TGCGCCAGCAGCTACCCGACTACTAACACTGAAGCTTTCTTT.

This clonotype was seen just once. The V gene is TRBV30, the J gene TRBJ1-5, with a tentative D call TRBD1 (5 bases). V dropped 1 base and J dropped 5 bases, with 12 bases sitting between them. Germline V gives CDR1 GTSNPN, CDR2 SVGIG (reference sequence). The CDR3 spans 14 residues. DNA of the CDR3: TGTGCCTGGAGTGCCAACCGGGGGGATCAGCCCCAGCATTTT. Translation gives CAWSANRGDQPQHF.

The chain couples TRBV7-9 to TRBJ1-1; D unclear. CDR1 is SEHNR and CDR2 is FQNEAQ in the germline V gene (reference sequence). The CDR3 runs to 14 residues. V shed 3 bases and J shed 6 bases, with 14 bases lying between them. The CDR3 reads CASSFASSDSEAFF. The CDR3 nucleotides are TGTGCCAGCAGCTTTGCAAGCTCAGACTCTGAAGCTTTCTTT.

The genes are TRBV9 and TRBJ2-2, with D uncertain. The germline CDR1 and CDR2 sequences are SGDLS and YYNGEE. The CDR3 spans 15 residues. V lost 0 bases to trimming and J lost 4 bases, with 10 bases between them. CDR3 region: CASSVGYSSTGELFF. The CDR3 DNA reads as TGTGCCAGCAGCGTAGGGTACAGTAGCACCGGGGAGCTGTTTTTT.

The CDR3 here is CASSLKASGQPQHF. In DNA, the CDR3 is TGTGCCAGCAGTTTAAAGGCTTCGGGTCAGCCCCAGCATTTT. The rearrangement uses TRBV11-2 and TRBJ1-5; D uncertain. This CDR3 region has 14 residues. The V gene lost 6 bases and the J gene lost 6 bases, with 15 bases spanning the gap. Germline CDR1 SGHAT, CDR2 FQNNGV.